This TCR beta chain comes out of a study of shared clonotypes between healthy human individuals (dated by TCRdb to about 2020). Turning to the overall study: A few men and a couple of women, aged 18 to 49 years, made up the cohort. The study deeply sequenced blood TCR repertoires of five healthy adults to estimate repertoire size and the extent of clonotype sharing between individuals. Leukapheresis yielded between about 0.94 and 8.9 billion PBMCs per donor. To increase sequencing depth and limit assay-specific biases, TCR repertoire library preparation and sequencing were carried out by different laboratories using diverse techniques. Per donor, three plates each were used for CD4 naive and CD4 memory, two for CD8 naive, and one for CD8 memory.

As to this clone: Its recognized antigen is unknown. Base qualities are not recorded, but no much larger clone differs from it by a single base.

Taken from the germline V gene (reference sequence), the CDR1 and CDR2 loops are SEHNR and FQNEAQ. V is reduced by 3 bases and J by 1 base, leaving a spacing of 21 bases between them. From the cysteine up to the phenylalanine, the CDR3 has a length of 18 residues. Only the CDR3 portion is preserved as DNA: 54 bases, with reading frame beginning at the first base. Using the deep immunoSEQ assay, multiplex PCR amplified TCR CDR3 regions from genomic DNA. Extracted genomic DNA from each cell subset was distributed evenly across all wells of several immunoSEQ 96-well plates, and each plate was treated as a replicate. Each replicate PCR for sorted subsets received 200 ng genomic DNA, equal to roughly 29,000 T cell genomes. The purified libraries were quantified using a Qubit 3.0 fluorometer, sized with a Bioanalyzer 2100, and then quantified again using the KAPA Library Quantification kit. Every immunoSEQ 96-well plate was sequenced on a dedicated single-read 150-cycle Illumina NextSeq 550 flow cell. The study's processing was this. The immunoSEQ output contained only junctional sequences without quality scores, so filtering could not match that applied to full-length reads. To assign V/J genes and CDR3, sequences were annotated using PyIR, a Python wrapper for IgBLAST v1.9, with IMGT germline references. Reads with weak V/J assignments (E-value above 1e-6), missing CDR3, stop codons, out-of-frame junctions, or ambiguous translated residues were removed. A V3J clonotype was defined by an identical inferred V gene, J gene, and CDR3 amino acid sequence. Percentage overlap between repertoires was calculated by dividing the number of shared unique clonotypes by the size of the smaller repertoire. Three approaches were used to assess repertoire richness: RTK rarefaction, the Chao1 estimator, and Recon v2.1 estimates of unobserved clonotypes. For all TCRbeta clonotypes obtained by the gDNA method from a few donors, generation probabilities were computed with OLGA. Sourced from immuneACCESS, this table was stored by TCRdb with only in-frame sequences that have V and J called. A share of the clones is absent; for the studies checked, an unresolved V gene accounts for under half, and the remainder has no known explanation. Clone size and V and J calls were adopted from that table, with D and trimming inferred from the DNA. The sample records hundreds of thousands of clones, about 74% of which are singletons. The ten largest clones add up to roughly 1.7% of the sample.

The donors were healthy, HIV-negative adults with no recently reported acute infections or vaccinations. All donors were Caucasian adults living in Nashville, Tennessee, USA. CD4+ T cells were enriched by magnetic negative selection; naive cells were then positively selected on CD45RA, and the negative fraction formed the memory subset. After blood collection by leukapheresis, PBMCs were isolated using Ficoll-Histopaque density gradient centrifugation and then cryopreserved in the vapor phase of liquid nitrogen. Purity and quantity of every magnetically sorted T cell population were checked by analytical flow cytometry. Genomic DNA was isolated from each sorted fraction and quantified by UV absorbance on a Nanodrop 2000c. On the study overall, not on this receptor specifically: The genetic and exposure-history diversity represented was limited by the small number of donors. About 5% of naive CD4, around 3.6% of naive CD8, 2% to 2.5% of memory CD4, and roughly 0.4% of memory CD8 clonotypes were shared across a few donors. Naive subsets generally had larger estimated clonotype richness than memory subsets did. Pairwise subsampling indicated that sequencing depth was expected to affect the degree of clonotype sharing among donors. Higher generation probabilities were observed for clonotypes shared by all four sorted-subset donors than for non-shared clonotypes. Even with the large sequencing depth, rarefaction of the sorted-subset datasets indicated that sequencing was incomplete. Only blood was sampled, and tissue TCR repertoires likely differ from those in blood.

This sequence uses TRBV7-9 and TRBJ1-1; confidence is insufficient to name the D gene. What was sequenced was memory CD4+ T cells sorted from blood. In the paper's terms, the cell subset or site label means: CD45RA-negative fraction. The TCR originated in a woman aged 25 to 45 in good health. The CDR3 region reads CASSLRKPFIPTNTEAFF. The nucleotides read TGTGCCAGCAGCTTGCGGAAACCATTTATTCCCACGAACACTGAAGCTTTCTTT.